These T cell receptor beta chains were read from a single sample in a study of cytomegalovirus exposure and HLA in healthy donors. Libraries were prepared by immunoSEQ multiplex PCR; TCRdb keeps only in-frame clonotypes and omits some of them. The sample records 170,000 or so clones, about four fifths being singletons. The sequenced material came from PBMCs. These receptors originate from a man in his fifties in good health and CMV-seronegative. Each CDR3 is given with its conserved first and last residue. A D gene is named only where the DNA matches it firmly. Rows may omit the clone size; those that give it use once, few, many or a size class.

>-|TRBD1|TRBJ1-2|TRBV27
CASSLGRGQYGYTF
TGTGCCAGCAGTTTGGGCAGGGGGCAGTATGGCTACACCTTC
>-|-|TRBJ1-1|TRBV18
CASSPDQHTNTEAFF
TGTGCCAGCTCACCAGATCAACACACGAACACTGAAGCTTTCTTT
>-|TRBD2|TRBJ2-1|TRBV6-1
CASSVALAGGYNEQFF
TGTGCCAGCAGTGTAGCACTAGCGGGAGGGTACAATGAGCAGTTCTTC
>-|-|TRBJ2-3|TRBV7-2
CASSLQQGKTDTQYF
TGTGCCAGCAGCTTACAGCAGGGGAAAACAGATACGCAGTATTTT
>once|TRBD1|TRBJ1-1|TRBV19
CASSNYYRGPDTEAFF
TGTGCCAGTAGCAATTATTACAGGGGGCCCGACACTGAAGCTTTCTTT
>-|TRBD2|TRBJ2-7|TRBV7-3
CASSLASGRVDEQYF
TGTGCCAGCAGCTTAGCTAGCGGGAGAGTCGACGAGCAGTACTTC
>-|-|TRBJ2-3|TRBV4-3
CASSTTGAETDTQYF
TGCGCCAGCAGTACAACCGGAGCCGAGACAGATACGCAGTATTTT
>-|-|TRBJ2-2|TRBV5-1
CASSLGSGTGELFF
TGCGCCAGCAGCTTGGGGTCGGGGACCGGGGAGCTGTTTTTT
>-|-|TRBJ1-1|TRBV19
CASSIQDRNTEAFF
TGTGCCAGTAGTATCCAGGACAGGAACACTGAAGCTTTCTTT
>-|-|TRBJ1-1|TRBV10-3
CAISDGGLWAAFF
TGTGCCATCAGTGATGGGGGCCTTTGGGCAGCTTTCTTT
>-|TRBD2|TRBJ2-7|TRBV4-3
CASSLRTGGDYEQYF
TGCGCCAGCAGCCTGCGGACGGGAGGAGACTACGAGCAGTACTTC
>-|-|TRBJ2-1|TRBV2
CASSQDNEQFF
TGTGCCAGCAGTCAGGACAATGAGCAGTTCTTC
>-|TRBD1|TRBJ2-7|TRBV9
CASSIGTGGLYEQYF
TGTGCCAGCAGCATAGGGACAGGGGGCCTTTACGAGCAGTACTTC
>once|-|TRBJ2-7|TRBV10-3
CAISVDSGTYEQYF
TGCGCCATCAGTGTGGATAGCGGAACCTACGAGCAGTACTTC
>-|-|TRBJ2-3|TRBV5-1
CASSLVQGTDTQYF
TGCGCCAGCAGCTTGGTCCAGGGAACAGATACGCAGTATTTT
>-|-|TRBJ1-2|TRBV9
CASSVEQGPFYGYTF
TGTGCCAGCAGCGTTGAACAGGGTCCCTTCTATGGCTACACCTTC
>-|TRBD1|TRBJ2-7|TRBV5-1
CASSLERGRVARGLYEQYF
TGCGCCAGCAGCTTGGAGAGGGGGCGAGTGGCGAGAGGACTCTACGAGCAGTACTTC
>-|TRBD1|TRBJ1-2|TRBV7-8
CASSFGTGEIYGYTF
TGTGCCAGCAGCTTCGGGACAGGAGAAATCTATGGCTACACCTTC
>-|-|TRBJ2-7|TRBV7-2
CASSLASASYEQYF
TGTGCCAGCAGCTTAGCTAGCGCGTCCTACGAGCAGTACTTC
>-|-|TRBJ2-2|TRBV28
CASSYLGSGNTGELFF
TGTGCCAGCAGTTACCTGGGAAGCGGTAACACCGGGGAGCTGTTTTTT
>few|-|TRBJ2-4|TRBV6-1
CATTFNGVDIQYF
TGTGCCACCACATTTAACGGGGTGGACATTCAGTACTTC
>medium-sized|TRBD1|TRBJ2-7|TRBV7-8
CASSLGQGGAEQYF
TGTGCCAGCAGCTTAGGACAGGGGGGAGCCGAGCAGTACTTC
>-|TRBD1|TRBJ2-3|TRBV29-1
CSVAGTASTTDTQYF
TGCAGCGTCGCCGGGACAGCGTCGACAACAGATACGCAGTATTTT
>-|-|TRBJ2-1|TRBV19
CASSIAPSLEQFF
TGTGCCAGTAGTATAGCCCCTTCCCTTGAGCAGTTCTTC
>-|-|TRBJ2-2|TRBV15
CATSRDSLWAGTNTGELFF
TGTGCCACCAGCAGAGATTCTCTCTGGGCAGGGACGAACACCGGGGAGCTGTTTTTT
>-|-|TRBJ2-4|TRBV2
CASIQGGFNIQYF
TGTGCCAGCATTCAGGGGGGTTTCAACATTCAGTACTTC
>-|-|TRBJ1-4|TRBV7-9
CASSLIATNEKLFF
TGTGCCAGCAGCCTAATTGCAACTAATGAAAAACTGTTTTTT
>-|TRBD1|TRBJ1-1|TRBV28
CASSPTGGYTEAFF
TGTGCCAGCAGCCCGACAGGGGGCTACACTGAAGCTTTCTTT
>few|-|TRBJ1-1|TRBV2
CASRPDRMNTEAFF
TGTGCCAGCAGACCCGACAGAATGAACACTGAAGCTTTCTTT
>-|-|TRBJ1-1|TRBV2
CASRIQANTEAFF
TGTGCCAGCAGGATACAGGCAAACACTGAAGCTTTCTTT
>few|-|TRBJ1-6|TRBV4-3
CASSQGLSSYNSPLHF
TGCGCCAGCAGCCAAGGACTGAGCTCCTATAATTCACCCCTCCACTTT
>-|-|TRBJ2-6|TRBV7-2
CASSVTTGTGANVLTF
TGTGCCAGCAGCGTAACAACAGGGACTGGGGCCAACGTCCTGACTTTC
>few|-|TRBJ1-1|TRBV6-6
CASSFQGKANTEAFF
TGTGCCAGCAGTTTTCAGGGTAAAGCGAACACTGAAGCTTTCTTT
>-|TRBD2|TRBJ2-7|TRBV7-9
CSSSLYGSGRAGNEQYF
TGTTCCAGCAGCTTATACGGTAGCGGGAGGGCCGGCAACGAGCAGTACTTC
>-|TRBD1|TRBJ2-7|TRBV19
CASSIAFGQGAFWDEQYF
TGTGCCAGTAGTATAGCTTTCGGGCAGGGGGCATTCTGGGACGAGCAGTACTTC
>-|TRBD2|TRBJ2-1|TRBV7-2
CASRLRGGSSYNEQFF
TGTGCCAGCAGGCTACGGGGGGGGAGCTCCTACAATGAGCAGTTCTTC